The 26 T cell receptor beta chains given below trace back to one sample, sequenced in a study of cytotoxic CD8 clonotypes in ibrutinib-treated CLL. The method was immunoSEQ multiplex PCR; TCRdb's version includes in-frame clones alone and lacks a portion of them. The table includes about 250,000 clones, around 70% detected once. This specimen consisted of PBMCs, obtained after 24 months of ibrutinib treatment. The receptors here all came from a human donor with chronic lymphocytic leukemia.

Comments on this clone: Other nucleotide sequences from this sample produce the same CDR3. This rearrangement joins TRBV27 to TRBJ2-7; 12 nucleotides agree with TRBD2. Germline V gene sequence: CDR1 MNHEY, CDR2 SMNVEV (reference sequence). V lost 8 bases to trimming and J lost 2 bases; unmatched junction nucleotides: 4. The CDR3 is made up of 14 amino acids. The CDR3 reads CASSLAGGPYEQYF. The CDR3 bases are TGTGCCAGCTCTCTAGCGGGAGGGCCCTACGAGCAGTACTTC.

This chain links TRBV6-5 with TRBJ1-5, with D unresolved. Germline CDR1 reads MNHEY; CDR2 reads SVGAGI. The CDR3 consists of 15 residues. V lost 2 bases and J 2 bases, leaving 10 bases between the germline ends. The DNA for the CDR3 is TGTGCCAGCAGTTACAGTTGGGAGGGCAATCAGCCCCAGCATTTT. This sequence encodes CASSYSWEGNQPQHF.

The chain employs TRBV7-2 and TRBJ2-1; D call uncertain. The CDR3 contains 14 residues. The germline V and J ends were trimmed by 2 bases and 8 bases, with 13 bases remaining between them. In germline, CDR1 is SGHTA, CDR2 FQGNSA. This chain's CDR3 is CASSLPRARHEQFF. Written as DNA, the CDR3 is TGTGCCAGCAGCTTACCTCGGGCCCGGCATGAGCAGTTCTTC.

The chain carries TRBV13 and TRBJ1-2; 7 bases align to TRBD1. This CDR3 comprises 15 residues. With V trimmed by 5 bases and J by 6 bases, 12 bases remained unmatched. CDR1 PRHDT and CDR2 FYEKMQ come from the germline V gene (reference sequence). CDR3 loop: CASSTLTGRENGYTF. The CDR3 DNA sequence: TGTGCCAGCAGCACCCTGACAGGGAGGGAGAATGGCTACACCTTC.

The gene calls are TRBV11-3 and TRBJ1-4, with 7 bases matching TRBD1. Germline V gene sequence: CDR1 SGHNT, CDR2 YENEEA. V dropped 3 bases and J dropped 4; count of bases not matched to a gene: 8. This CDR3 is built from 16 residues. This chain's CDR3 is CASSFPCGTDNEKLFF. In nucleotides, the CDR3 is TGTGCCAGCAGCTTCCCCTGCGGGACAGATAATGAAAAACTGTTTTTT.

Turning to this clone: The junction does not match germline at one end; this may be a read error. This sequence joins TRBV6-5 and TRBJ1-1; no clear D. The CDR3 is 15 amino acids. In germline, CDR1 is MNHEY, CDR2 SVGAGI. CDR3 sequence (DNA): TGTGCCAGCGCCCCTGGGATCTTTCCGAACACTGGAGCTTTCTTT. This encodes CASAPGIFPNTGAFF.

V and J are TRBV5-6 and TRBJ2-1; TRBD2 might be the D (6 bases). V was pared by 4 bases and J by 3 bases, with 14 bases between. The CDR3 loop spans 15 amino acids. Germline-derived CDR1 and CDR2 are SGHDT and YYEEEE. The CDR3 nucleotides are TGTGCCAGCAGCCCCGAAAGGGACTTCTACAATGAGCAGTTCTTC. Its protein is CASSPERDFYNEQFF.

The chain is built from TRBV5-1 and TRBJ2-7; D unclear. CDR3 size: 14 residues. Between the trimmed V and J ends, which lost 1 base and 4 bases, there was a span of 12 bases. Germline CDR1 and CDR2: SGHRS and YFSETQ. CDR3 in DNA: TGCGCCAGCAGCTTGTATCGGAGTTCGTACGAGCAGTACTTC. Protein sequence: CASSLYRSSYEQYF.

This chain connects TRBV14 to TRBJ2-1; D call uncertain. Trimming took off 1 base at V and 7 bases at J, with 8 bases between the two ends. The germline V gene has CDR1 SGHDN and CDR2 FVKESK. The CDR3 covers 13 residues. The CDR3 nucleotides are TGTGCCAGCAGCCAAGTAGTTGCGAATGAGCAGTTCTTC. Its translation: CASSQVVANEQFF.

The genes are TRBV5-4 and TRBJ2-7, with D hard to call. Trimming removed 3 bases from V and 0 bases from J, with 13 bases in between. Germline lookup yields CDR1 SGHNT and CDR2 YYREEE (reference sequence). This CDR3 has 15 amino acids. The CDR3 sequence is CASSSAVDGSYEQYF. The CDR3, as DNA: TGTGCCAGCAGCTCCGCGGTCGACGGCTCCTACGAGCAGTACTTC.

CDR3 loop: CAISLGGSNQPQHF. CDR3 in DNA: TGTGCCATCAGTTTGGGGGGAAGCAATCAGCCCCAGCATTTT. V usage is TRBV10-3 and J usage is TRBJ1-5; weak D call: TRBD1 (5 bases). This CDR3 has 14 residues. Per germline, CDR1 ENHRY and CDR2 SYGVKD. V lost 5 bases and J lost 1, with 9 bases in between.

The chain links TRBV29-1 to TRBJ2-2; the D is unclear. The ends were cut back, 7 bases at V and 4 bases at J, with 16 bases in the middle. This CDR3 region has 14 residues. The germline gives CDR1 SQVTM, CDR2 ANQGSEA. The CDR3 bases are TGCAGCGCCACCAAGGCACATCGCACCGGGGAGCTGTTTTTT. This translates into CSATKAHRTGELFF.

This clone was detected only a few times. The chain employs TRBV19 and TRBJ1-3; unclear D gene. Germline V gene lookup returns CDR1 LNHDA and CDR2 SQIVND (reference sequence). The CDR3 totals 13 residues. Trimming pared 9 bases from V and 0 bases from J, leaving 9 bases between. The CDR3 loop is CASTITSGNTIYF. The CDR3 nucleotides read TGTGCCAGCACAATCACCTCTGGAAACACCATATATTTT.

CDR3 loop: CASSLGTSGYQETQYF. CDR3 DNA sequence: TGTGCCAGCAGCTTGGGGACTAGCGGGTACCAAGAGACCCAGTACTTC. The chain recombines TRBV7-9 with TRBJ2-5; 12 bases align to TRBD2. This CDR3 has 16 amino acids. CDR1 and CDR2 (germline): SEHNR, FQNEAQ (reference sequence). The V segment lost 3 bases and the J segment 0 bases; nucleotides outside the gene matches: 2.

This clone turned up a few times. This rearrangement joins TRBV7-9 to TRBJ1-1, with TRBD1 as a possible D gene (6 bases). The CDR3 is made up of 15 amino acids. Trimming removed 4 bases at V and 1 base at J, with 13 bases between. Looked up from germline, CDR1 is SEHNR and CDR2 is FQNEAQ (reference sequence). CDR3 DNA: TGTGCCAGCAGCTGGAGGGCAGGGGAGAACACTGAAGCTTTCTTT. Amino acids: CASSWRAGENTEAFF.

This clone was picked up a small number of times. The V and J genes are TRBV9 and TRBJ2-1; TRBD2 aligns across 7 bases. Trimming removed 4 bases from V and 7 bases from J; junction bases left unmatched: 5. The CDR3 is made up of 13 amino acids. CDR1 SGDLS and CDR2 YYNGEE come from the germline V gene. The CDR3 sequence is CASSFLAANEQFF. Here the CDR3 DNA reads TGTGCCAGCAGCTTCCTAGCGGCGAATGAGCAGTTCTTC.

This clone appeared a few times. This chain connects TRBV27 to TRBJ2-7, with 14 bases that match TRBD2. The V and J ends lost 5 bases and 1 base, in that order; junction bases with no gene match: 10. The V gene's germline CDR1 is MNHEY and CDR2 SMNVEV (reference sequence). The CDR3 totals 18 residues. As DNA, the CDR3 is TGTGCCAGCAGTCCCCCTTGGACTAGCGGGAGGCATTCCTACGAGCAGTACTTC. Translated, it gives CASSPPWTSGRHSYEQYF.

Only one count was recorded for this clone. The rearrangement uses TRBV11-2 and TRBJ2-7; 9 nucleotides agree with TRBD1. The CDR3 has 16 residues. V lost 5 bases, J lost 1 base, and 9 bases stayed unmatched. In germline, CDR1 is SGHAT, CDR2 FQNNGV. As DNA, the CDR3 is TGTGCCAGCAGCCCGTTAGGGACAGGGCTTTCCTACGAGCAGTACTTC. Amino acid sequence: CASSPLGTGLSYEQYF.

Written as DNA, the CDR3 is TGTGCCAGCAGCCCGGCAGCCTCTACCGGGGAGCTGTTTTTT. Protein product: CASSPAASTGELFF. V is TRBV7-9 and J is TRBJ2-2; D gene ambiguous. The CDR3 spans 14 residues. Germline CDR1 reads SEHNR; CDR2 reads FQNEAQ (reference sequence). Deletions cut 5 bases from V and 5 bases from J, with 12 bases between.

This clone was seen just once. V usage is TRBV4-2 and J usage is TRBJ1-6; D ambiguous. The germline V gene encodes CDR1 LGHNA and CDR2 YNFKEQ. The CDR3 loop spans 17 amino acids. Trimming left V 0 bases short and J 4 bases short, with 13 bases between. As DNA, the CDR3 is TGTGCCAGCAGCCAAGATTGGCTACGGCTGTATAATTCACCCCTCCACTTT. Protein: CASSQDWLRLYNSPLHF.

This clone was recorded a few times. The V gene is TRBV6-5, the J gene TRBJ1-1; a possible D gene is TRBD1 (6 bases). Looked up from germline, CDR1 is MNHEY and CDR2 is SVGAGI. Between the trimmed V and J ends, which lost 4 bases and 0 bases, there was a span of 12 bases. The CDR3 length is 15 residues. CDR3 amino acids: CASSSGQLMNTEAFF. CDR3 in DNA: TGTGCCAGCAGTTCCGGACAGTTAATGAACACTGAAGCTTTCTTT.

This clone was seen a few times. This chain uses TRBV29-1 with TRBJ1-5; 8 bases fit TRBD1. The CDR3 runs 15 residues. After removal of 6 bases from V and 5 bases from J, the junction contained 12 bases not matched to a gene. CDR1 SQVTM and CDR2 ANQGSEA come from the germline V gene. The CDR3 protein is CSVSITGGYDQPQHF. The CDR3 nucleotides read TGCAGCGTCTCGATAACAGGGGGATATGATCAGCCCCAGCATTTT.

The chain employs TRBV10-3 and TRBJ2-7, with TRBD2 matching over 10 bases. This CDR3 has 15 residues. V was clipped by 4 bases and J by 2 bases; unmatched bases: 5. In germline, CDR1 is ENHRY, CDR2 SYGVKD. The CDR3 sequence is CAISGRTSGPYEQYF. The CDR3 bases are TGTGCCATCAGTGGTCGGACTAGCGGCCCCTACGAGCAGTACTTC.

This clone turned up a few times. The rearrangement joins TRBV4-2 to TRBJ2-1; 8 bases match TRBD2. V was pared by 2 bases and J by 9 bases, with 15 bases of the junction left unmatched. This CDR3 spans 17 amino acids. CDR1 LGHNA and CDR2 YNFKEQ come from the germline V gene. In nucleotides, the CDR3 is TGTGCCAGCAGCCAAATGAGCGGGACTAGTACGAGCAGTGAGCAGTTCTTC. Translation gives CASSQMSGTSTSSEQFF.

The rearrangement joins TRBV30 to TRBJ2-4, with D unresolved. Per germline, CDR1 GTSNPN and CDR2 SVGIG (reference sequence). Between the trimmed V and J ends, which lost 5 bases and 8 bases, there was a span of 13 bases. This CDR3 has 12 amino acids. CDR3 protein: CAWASMGHIQYF. CDR3 nucleotide sequence: TGTGCCTGGGCCTCCATGGGCCACATTCAGTACTTC.

The V and J genes are TRBV7-3 and TRBJ2-1, with 7 bases fitting TRBD1. This CDR3 is built from 13 residues. Trimming removed 6 bases from V and 7 bases from J; junction bases left unmatched: 6. Germline V lookup: CDR1 SGHTA, CDR2 FQGTGA. In DNA form, the CDR3 reads TGTGCCAGCAGTTACGACAGGGAAAATGAGCAGTTCTTC. Translated, it gives CASSYDRENEQFF.